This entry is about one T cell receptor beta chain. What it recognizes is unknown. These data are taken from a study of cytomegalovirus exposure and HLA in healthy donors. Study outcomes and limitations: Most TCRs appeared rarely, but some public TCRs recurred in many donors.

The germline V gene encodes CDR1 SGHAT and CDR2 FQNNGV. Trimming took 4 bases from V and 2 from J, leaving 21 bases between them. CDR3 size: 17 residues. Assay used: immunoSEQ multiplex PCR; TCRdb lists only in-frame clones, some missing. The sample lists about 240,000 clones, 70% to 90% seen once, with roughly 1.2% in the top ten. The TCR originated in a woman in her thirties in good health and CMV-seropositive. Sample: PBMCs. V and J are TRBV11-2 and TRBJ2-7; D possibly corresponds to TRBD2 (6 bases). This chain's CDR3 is CASSSSRGEENTYEQYF. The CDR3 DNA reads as TGTGCCAGCAGCTCTTCCCGTGGGGAGGAAAATACCTACGAGCAGTACTTC. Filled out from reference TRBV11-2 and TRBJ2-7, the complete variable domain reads EAGVAQSPRYKIIEKRQSVAFWCNPISGHATLYWYQQILGQGPKLLIQFQNNGVVDDSQLPKDRFSAERLKGVDSTLKIQPAKLEDSAVYLCASSSSRGEENTYEQYFGPGTRLTVT.